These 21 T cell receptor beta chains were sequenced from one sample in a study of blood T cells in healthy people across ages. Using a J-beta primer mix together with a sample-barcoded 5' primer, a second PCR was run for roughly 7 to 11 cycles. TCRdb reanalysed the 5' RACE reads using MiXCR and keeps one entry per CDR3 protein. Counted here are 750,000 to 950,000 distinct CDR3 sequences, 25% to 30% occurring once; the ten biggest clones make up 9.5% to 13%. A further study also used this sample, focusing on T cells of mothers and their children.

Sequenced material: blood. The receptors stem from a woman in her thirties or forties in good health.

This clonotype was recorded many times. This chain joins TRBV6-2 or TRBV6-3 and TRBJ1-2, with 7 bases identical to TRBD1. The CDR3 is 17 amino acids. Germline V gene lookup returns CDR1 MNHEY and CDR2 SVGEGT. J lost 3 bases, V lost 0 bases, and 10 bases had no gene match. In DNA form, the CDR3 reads TGTGCCAGCAGTTACTCGGCAGGGGGAAGTTTGGACTATGGCTACACCTTC. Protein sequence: CASSYSAGGSLDYGYTF.

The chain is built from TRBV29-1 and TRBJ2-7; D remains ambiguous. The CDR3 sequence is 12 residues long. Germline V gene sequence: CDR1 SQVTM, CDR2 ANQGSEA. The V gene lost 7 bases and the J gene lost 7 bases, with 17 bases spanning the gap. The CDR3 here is CSGQAAYNEQYF. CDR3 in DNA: TGCAGCGGCCAGGCGGCCTACAATGAGCAGTACTTC.

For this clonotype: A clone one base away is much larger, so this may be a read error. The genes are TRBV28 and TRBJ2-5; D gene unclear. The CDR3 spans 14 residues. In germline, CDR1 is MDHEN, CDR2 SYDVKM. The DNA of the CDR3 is TGTGTCAGCAGTTGGAGACACTACCAAGAGACCCAGTACTTC. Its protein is CVSSWRHYQETQYF.

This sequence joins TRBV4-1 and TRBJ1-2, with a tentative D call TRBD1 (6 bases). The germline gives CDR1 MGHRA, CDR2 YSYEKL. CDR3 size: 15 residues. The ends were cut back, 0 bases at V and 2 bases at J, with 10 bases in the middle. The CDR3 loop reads CASSQETRGNYGYTF. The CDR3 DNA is TGCGCCAGCAGCCAAGAGACCAGGGGAAACTATGGCTACACCTTC.

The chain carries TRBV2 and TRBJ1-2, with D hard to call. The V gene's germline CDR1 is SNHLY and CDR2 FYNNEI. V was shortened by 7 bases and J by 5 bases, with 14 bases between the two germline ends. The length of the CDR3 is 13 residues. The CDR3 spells CASTVLARYGYTF. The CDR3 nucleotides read TGTGCCAGCACTGTGTTGGCTAGATATGGCTACACCTTC.

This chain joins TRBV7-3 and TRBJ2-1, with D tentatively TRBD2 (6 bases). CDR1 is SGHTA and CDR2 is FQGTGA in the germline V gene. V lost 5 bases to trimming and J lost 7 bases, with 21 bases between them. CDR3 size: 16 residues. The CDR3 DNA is TGTGCCAGCAGCCCCCACCCCACGGGAGTAAGGAATGAGCAGTTCTTC. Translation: CASSPHPTGVRNEQFF. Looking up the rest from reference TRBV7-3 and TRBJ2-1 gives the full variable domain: GAGVSQTPSNKVTEKGKYVELRCDPISGHTALYWYRQSLGQGPEFLIYFQGTGAADDSGLPNDRFFAVRPEGSVSTLKIQRTERGDSAVYLCASSPHPTGVRNEQFFGPGTRLTVL.

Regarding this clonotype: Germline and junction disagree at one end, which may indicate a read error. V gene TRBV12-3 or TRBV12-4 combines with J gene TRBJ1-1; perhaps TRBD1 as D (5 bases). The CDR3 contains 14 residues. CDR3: CASSLAGAQVETFF. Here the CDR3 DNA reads TGTGCCAGCAGTTTGGCCGGGGCGCAAGTTGAAACTTTCTTT.

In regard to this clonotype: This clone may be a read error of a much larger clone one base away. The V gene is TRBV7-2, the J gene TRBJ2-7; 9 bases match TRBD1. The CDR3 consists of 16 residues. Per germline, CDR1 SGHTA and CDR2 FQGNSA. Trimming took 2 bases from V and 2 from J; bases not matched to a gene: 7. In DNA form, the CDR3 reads TGTGCCAGCAGCTTATTCGGGGACAGGGTTCCCTACGAGCAGTACTTC. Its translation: CASSLFGDRVPYEQYF.

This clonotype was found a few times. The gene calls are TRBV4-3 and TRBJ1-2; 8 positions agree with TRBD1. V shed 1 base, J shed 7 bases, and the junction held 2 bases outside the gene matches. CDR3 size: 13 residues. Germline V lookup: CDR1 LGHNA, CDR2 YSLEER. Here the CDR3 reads CASSQVGTGGYTF. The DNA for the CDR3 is TGCGCCAGCAGCCAAGTAGGGACAGGTGGCTACACCTTC.

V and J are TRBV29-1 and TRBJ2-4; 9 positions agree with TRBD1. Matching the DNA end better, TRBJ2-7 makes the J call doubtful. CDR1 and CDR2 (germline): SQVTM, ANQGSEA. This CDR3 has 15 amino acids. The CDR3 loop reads CSVVPSGTGNYEQYF. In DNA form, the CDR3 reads TGCAGCGTTGTTCCCTCCGGGACAGGGAACTACGAGCAGTACTTC.

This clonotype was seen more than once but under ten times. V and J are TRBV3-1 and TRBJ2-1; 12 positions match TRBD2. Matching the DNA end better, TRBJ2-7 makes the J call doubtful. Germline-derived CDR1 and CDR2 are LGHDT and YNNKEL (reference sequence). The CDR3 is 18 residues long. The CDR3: CASSQVILAGGTSNEQYF. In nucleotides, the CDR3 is TGTGCCAGCAGCCAAGTAATACTAGCGGGGGGAACGTCCAATGAGCAGTACTTC.

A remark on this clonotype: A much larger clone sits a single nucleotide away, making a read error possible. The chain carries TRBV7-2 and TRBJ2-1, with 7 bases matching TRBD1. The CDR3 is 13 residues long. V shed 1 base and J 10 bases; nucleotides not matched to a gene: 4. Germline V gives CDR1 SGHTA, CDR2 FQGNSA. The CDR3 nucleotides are TGTGCCAGCAGCTTAGACAGGGGCCACGAGCAGTTCTTC. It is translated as CASSLDRGHEQFF.

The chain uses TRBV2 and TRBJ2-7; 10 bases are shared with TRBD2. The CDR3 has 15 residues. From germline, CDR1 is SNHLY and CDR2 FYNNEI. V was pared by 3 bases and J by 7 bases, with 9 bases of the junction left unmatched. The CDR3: CASSEASGGENEQYF. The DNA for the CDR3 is TGTGCCAGCAGTGAGGCTAGCGGGGGTGAGAATGAGCAGTACTTC.

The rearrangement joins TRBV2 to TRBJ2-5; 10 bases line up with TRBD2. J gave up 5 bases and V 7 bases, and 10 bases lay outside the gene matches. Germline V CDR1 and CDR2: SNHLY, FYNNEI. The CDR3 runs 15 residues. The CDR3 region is CASTLERGGRETQYF. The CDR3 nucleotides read TGTGCCAGCACCTTAGAGCGGGGGGGCCGGGAGACCCAGTACTTC.

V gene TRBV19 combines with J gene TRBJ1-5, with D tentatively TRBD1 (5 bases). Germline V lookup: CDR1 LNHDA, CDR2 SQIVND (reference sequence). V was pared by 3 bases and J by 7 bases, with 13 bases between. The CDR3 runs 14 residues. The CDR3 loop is CASSMTQGPQPQHF. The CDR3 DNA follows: TGTGCCAGTAGTATGACTCAGGGTCCCCAGCCCCAGCATTTT.

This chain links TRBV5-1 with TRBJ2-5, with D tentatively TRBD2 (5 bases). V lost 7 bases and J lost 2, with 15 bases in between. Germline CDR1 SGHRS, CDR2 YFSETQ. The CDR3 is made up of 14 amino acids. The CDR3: CASGPSGIQETQYF. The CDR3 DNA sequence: TGCGCCAGCGGACCCTCGGGGATTCAAGAGACCCAGTACTTC.

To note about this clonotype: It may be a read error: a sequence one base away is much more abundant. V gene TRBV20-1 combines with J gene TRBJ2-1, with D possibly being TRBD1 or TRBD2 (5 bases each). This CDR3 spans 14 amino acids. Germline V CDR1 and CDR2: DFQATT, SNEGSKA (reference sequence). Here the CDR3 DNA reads TGCAGTGCTGGAGATCTAGGAGAGGGACCAAACGCGTTCTTC. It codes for CSAGDLGEGPNAFF.

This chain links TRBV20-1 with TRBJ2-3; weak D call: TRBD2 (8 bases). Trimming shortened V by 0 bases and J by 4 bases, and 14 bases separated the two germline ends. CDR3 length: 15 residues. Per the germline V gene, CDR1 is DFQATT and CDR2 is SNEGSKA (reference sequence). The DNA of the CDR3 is TGCAGTGCTAGAGATCGGGAGGGGGCGGCAGATACGCAGTATTTT. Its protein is CSARDREGAADTQYF.

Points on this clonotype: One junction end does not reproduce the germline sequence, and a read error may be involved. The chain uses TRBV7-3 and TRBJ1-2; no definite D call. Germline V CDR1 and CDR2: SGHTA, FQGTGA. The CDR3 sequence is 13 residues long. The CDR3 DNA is TGTGCCAACAGCTTAACCGGCGCGGGGAGCTACACCTTC. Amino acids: CANSLTGAGSYTF.

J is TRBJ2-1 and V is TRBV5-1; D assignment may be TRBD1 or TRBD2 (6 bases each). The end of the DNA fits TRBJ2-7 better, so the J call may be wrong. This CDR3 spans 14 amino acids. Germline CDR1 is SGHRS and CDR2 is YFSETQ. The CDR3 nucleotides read TGCGCCAGCACTGGGGGGCCTTCCTACAATGAGCAGTACTTC. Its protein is CASTGGPSYNEQYF.

CDR3 nucleotides: TGTGCCAGCAGTGATTCGGGGACTAGCGGGGGGGCCAGTGCCAAAAACATTCAGTACTTC. Residues: CASSDSGTSGGASAKNIQYF. The chain is built from TRBV2 and TRBJ2-4; 16 bases fit TRBD2. This CDR3 has 20 amino acids. J was trimmed by 1 base and V by 3 bases; bases with no gene match: 9. Per germline, CDR1 SNHLY and CDR2 FYNNEI.